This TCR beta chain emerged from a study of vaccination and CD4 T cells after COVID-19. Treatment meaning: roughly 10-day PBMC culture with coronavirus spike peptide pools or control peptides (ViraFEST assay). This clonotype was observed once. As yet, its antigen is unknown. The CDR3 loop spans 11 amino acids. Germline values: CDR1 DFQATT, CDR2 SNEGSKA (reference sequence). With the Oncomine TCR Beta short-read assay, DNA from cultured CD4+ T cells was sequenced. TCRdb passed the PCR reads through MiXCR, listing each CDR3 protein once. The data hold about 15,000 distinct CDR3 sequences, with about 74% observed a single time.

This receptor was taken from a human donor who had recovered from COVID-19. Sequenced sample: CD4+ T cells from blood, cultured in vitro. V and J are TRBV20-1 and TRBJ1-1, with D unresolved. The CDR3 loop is CSVHLNTEAFF. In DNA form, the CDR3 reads TGCAGCGTCCACCTGAACACTGAAGCTTTCTTT.